The clone carrying this T cell receptor beta chain has more than one count but fewer than ten. This CDR3 has 15 amino acids. V lost 2 bases to trimming and J lost 5 bases, with 14 bases between them. The germline gives CDR1 SGHRS, CDR2 YFSETQ. These data originate in a study of blood T cell repertoires in COVID-19. Using immunoSEQ multiplex PCR, the repertoire was profiled, and TCRdb retains in-frame clones only, with some absent. The data hold about 300,000 clones, with roughly nine tenths observed a single time. Sequenced input: PBMCs or T cells enriched from blood (not recorded which). The clonotype was recovered from a woman in her fifties or sixties who had been exposed to COVID-19. The chain couples TRBV5-1 to TRBJ2-1; D gene ambiguous. CDR3 sequence reads: CASSLDKVINNEQFF. The CDR3 coding sequence is TGCGCCAGCAGCTTAGACAAGGTTATTAACAATGAGCAGTTCTTC.